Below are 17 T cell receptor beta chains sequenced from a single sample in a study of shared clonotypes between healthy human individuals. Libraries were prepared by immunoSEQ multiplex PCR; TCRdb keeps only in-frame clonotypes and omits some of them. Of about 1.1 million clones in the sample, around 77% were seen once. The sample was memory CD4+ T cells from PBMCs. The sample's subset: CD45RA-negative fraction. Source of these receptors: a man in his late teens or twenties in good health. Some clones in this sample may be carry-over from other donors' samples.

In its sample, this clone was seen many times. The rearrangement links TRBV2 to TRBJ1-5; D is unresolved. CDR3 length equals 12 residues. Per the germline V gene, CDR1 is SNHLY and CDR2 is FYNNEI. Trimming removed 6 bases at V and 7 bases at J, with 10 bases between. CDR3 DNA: TGTGCCAGCAGCCCTGGTTGGCAGCCCCAGCATTTT. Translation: CASSPGWQPQHF. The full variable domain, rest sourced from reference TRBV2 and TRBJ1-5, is EPEVTQTPSHQVTQMGQEVILRCVPISNHLYFYWYRQILGQKVEFLVSFYNNEISEKSEIFDDQFSVERPDGSNFTLKIRSTKLEDSAMYFCASSPGWQPQHFGDGTRLSIL.

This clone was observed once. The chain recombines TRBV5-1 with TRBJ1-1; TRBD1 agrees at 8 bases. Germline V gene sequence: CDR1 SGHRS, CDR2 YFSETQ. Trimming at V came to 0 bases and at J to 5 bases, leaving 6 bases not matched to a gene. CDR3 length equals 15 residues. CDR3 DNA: TGCGCCAGCAGCTTGGAGTCAGGGGGCTGGACTGAAGCTTTCTTT. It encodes CASSLESGGWTEAFF.

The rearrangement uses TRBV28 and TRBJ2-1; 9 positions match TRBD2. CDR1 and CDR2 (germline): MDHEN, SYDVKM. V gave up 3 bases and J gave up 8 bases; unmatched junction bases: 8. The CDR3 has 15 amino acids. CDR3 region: CASSFEGLARDEQFF. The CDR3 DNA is TGTGCCAGCAGTTTTGAGGGACTAGCCCGGGATGAGCAGTTCTTC.

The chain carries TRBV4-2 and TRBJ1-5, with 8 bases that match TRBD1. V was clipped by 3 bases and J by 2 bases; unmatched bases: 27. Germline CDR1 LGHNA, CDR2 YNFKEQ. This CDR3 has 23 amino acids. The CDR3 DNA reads TGTGCCAGCAGCCAGGGTCGACCTCCGGGACAGGCCTCCCGGGGCCGTGGCAATCAGCCCCAGCATTTT. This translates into CASSQGRPPGQASRGRGNQPQHF.

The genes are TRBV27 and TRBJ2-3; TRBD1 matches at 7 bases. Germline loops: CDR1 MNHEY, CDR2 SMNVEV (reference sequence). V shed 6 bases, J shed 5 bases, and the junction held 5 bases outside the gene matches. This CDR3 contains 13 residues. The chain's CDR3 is CASSIQGVDTQYF. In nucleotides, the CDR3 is TGTGCCAGCAGCATTCAGGGGGTAGATACGCAGTATTTT.

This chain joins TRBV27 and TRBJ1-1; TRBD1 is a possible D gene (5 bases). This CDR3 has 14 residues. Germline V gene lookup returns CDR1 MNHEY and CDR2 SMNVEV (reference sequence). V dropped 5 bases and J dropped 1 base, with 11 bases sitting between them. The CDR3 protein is CASSRGGANTEAFF. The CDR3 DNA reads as TGTGCCAGCAGTAGGGGCGGCGCGAACACTGAAGCTTTCTTT.

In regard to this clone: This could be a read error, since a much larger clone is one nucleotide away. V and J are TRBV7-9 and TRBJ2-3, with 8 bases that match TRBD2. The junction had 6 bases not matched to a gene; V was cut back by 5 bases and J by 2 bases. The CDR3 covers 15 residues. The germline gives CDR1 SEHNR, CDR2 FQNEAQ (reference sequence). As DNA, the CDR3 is TGTGCCAGCAGCCCCTGGACTAGCCCCACAGATACGCAGTATTTT. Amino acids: CASSPWTSPTDTQYF.

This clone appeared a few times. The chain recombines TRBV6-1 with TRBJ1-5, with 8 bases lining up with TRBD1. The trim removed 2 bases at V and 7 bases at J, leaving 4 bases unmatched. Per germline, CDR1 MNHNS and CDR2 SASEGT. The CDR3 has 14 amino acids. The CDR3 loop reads CASSEKTGVQPQHF. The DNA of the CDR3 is TGTGCCAGCAGTGAAAAGACAGGGGTGCAGCCCCAGCATTTT.

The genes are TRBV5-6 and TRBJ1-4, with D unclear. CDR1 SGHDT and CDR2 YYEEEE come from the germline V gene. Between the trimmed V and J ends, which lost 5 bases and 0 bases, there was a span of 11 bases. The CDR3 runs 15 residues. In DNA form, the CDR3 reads TGTGCCAGCAGGGGTTCTACTGCAACTAATGAAAAACTGTTTTTT. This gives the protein CASRGSTATNEKLFF.

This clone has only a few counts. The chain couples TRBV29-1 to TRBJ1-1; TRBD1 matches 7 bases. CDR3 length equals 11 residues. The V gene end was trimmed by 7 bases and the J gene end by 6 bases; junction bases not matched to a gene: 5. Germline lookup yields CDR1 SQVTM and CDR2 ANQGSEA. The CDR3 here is CSAGRGAEAFF. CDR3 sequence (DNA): TGCAGCGCCGGCAGGGGGGCTGAAGCTTTCTTT.

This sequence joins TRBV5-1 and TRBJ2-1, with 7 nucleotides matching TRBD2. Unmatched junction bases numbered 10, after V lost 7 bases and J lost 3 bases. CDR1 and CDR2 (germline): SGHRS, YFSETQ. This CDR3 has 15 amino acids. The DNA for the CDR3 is TGCGCCAGCGTGGGAACAGCGGGAAACTACAATGAGCAGTTCTTC. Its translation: CASVGTAGNYNEQFF.

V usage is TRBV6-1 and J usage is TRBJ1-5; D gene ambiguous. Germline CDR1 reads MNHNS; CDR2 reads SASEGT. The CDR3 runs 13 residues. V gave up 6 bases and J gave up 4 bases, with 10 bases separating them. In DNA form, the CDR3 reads TGTGCCAGCAGAGTTCAGAGGAATCAGCCCCAGCATTTT. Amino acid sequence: CASRVQRNQPQHF.

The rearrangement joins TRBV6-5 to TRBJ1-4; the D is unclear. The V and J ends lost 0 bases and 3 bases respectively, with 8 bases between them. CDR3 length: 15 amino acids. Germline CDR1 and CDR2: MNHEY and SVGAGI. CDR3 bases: TGTGCCAGCAGTTACTCAGGGCCAGCTAATGAAAAACTGTTTTTT. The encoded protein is CASSYSGPANEKLFF.

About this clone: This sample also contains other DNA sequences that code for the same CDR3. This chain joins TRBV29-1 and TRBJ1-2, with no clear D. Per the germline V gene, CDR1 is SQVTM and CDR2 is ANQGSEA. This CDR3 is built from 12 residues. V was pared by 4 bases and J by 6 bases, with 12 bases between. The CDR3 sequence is CSVVQGGDGYTF. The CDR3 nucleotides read TGCAGCGTTGTTCAAGGTGGGGATGGCTACACCTTC.

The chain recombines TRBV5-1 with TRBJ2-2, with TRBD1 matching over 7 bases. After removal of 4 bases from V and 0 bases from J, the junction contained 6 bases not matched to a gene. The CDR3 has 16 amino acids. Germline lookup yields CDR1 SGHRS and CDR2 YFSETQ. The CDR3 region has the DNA TGCGCCAGCAGCGCATACAGGGGCCCGAACACCGGGGAGCTGTTTTTT. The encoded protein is CASSAYRGPNTGELFF.

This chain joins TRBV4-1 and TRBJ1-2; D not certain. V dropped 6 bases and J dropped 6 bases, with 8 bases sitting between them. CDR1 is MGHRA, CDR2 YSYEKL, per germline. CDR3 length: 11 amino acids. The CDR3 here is CASRGSHGYTF. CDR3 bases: TGCGCCAGCAGGGGCAGCCATGGCTACACCTTC.

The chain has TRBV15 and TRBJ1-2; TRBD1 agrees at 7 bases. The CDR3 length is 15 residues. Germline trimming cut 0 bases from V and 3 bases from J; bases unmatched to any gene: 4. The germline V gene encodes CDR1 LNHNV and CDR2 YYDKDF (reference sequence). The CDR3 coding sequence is TGTGCCACCAGCAGAGATGTTGGGACAGACTATGGCTACACCTTC. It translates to CATSRDVGTDYGYTF.